This T cell receptor (beta chain) was captured by sequencing in a study of patients and donors after allogeneic stem cell transplantation. The CDR3 length is 14 residues. Deletions cut 0 bases from V and 10 bases from J, with 13 bases between. In germline, CDR1 is ENHRY, CDR2 SYGVKD. MiXCR, applied by TCRdb to the RT-PCR reads, yields one record per CDR3 protein. Seen here are over 350,000 distinct CDR3 sequences, under 20% observed once, and the top ten hold about 7%. The specimen was blood, either unsorted or a sorted T cell fraction (not recorded which). This clonotype originated in a human donor who was either an allogeneic HSCT recipient or a stem cell or donor lymphocyte infusion donor (not recorded which). It is not recorded whose cells these are; they may come from a transplant donor. V usage is TRBV10-3 and J usage is TRBJ2-4; tentatively, D is TRBD1 or TRBD2 (6 bases each). Here the CDR3 reads CAISESHREAIQYF. CDR3 nucleotides: TGTGCCATCAGTGAGTCCCACAGGGAGGCGATTCAGTACTTC.